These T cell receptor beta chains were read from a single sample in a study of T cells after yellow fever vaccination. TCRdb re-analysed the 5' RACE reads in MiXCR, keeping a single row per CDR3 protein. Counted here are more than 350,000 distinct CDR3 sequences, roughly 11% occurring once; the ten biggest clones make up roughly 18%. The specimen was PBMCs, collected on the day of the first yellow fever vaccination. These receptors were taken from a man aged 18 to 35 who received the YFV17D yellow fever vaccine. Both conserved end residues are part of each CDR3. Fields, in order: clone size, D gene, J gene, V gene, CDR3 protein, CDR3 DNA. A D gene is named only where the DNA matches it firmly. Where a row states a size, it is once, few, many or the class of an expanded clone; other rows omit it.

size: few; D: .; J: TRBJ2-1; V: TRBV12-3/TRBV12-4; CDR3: CATRVGSPRNEQFF; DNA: TGTGCCACCCGAGTGGGGTCCCCCAGGAATGAGCAGTTCTTC
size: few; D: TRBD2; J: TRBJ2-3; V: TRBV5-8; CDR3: CASSLAAGGAGKDTQYF; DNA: TGTGCCAGCAGCTTGGCCGCGGGGGGCGCTGGGAAAGATACGCAGTATTTT
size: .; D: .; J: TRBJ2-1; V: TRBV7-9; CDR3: CASCPQLHGFEQFF; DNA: TGTGCCAGCTGCCCCCAACTTCACGGTTTTGAGCAGTTCTTC
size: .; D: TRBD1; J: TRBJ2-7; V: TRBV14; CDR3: CASSLVGTGSYEQYF; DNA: TGTGCCAGCAGCCTCGTCGGGACAGGGTCCTACGAGCAGTACTTC
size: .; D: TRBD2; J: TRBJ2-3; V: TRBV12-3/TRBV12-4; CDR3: CASRSRLAGGTDTQYF; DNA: TGTGCCAGCAGATCCCGACTAGCGGGGGGCACAGATACGCAGTATTTT
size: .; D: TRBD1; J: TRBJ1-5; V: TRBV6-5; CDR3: CASSYDRVTQPQHF; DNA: TGTGCCAGCAGTTACGACAGGGTGACTCAGCCCCAGCATTTT
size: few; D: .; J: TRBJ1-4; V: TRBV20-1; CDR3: CSAIRGVEKLFF; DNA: TGCAGTGCTATACGGGGAGTTGAAAAACTGTTTTTT
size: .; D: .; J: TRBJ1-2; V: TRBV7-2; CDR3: CASSLLMSGGAKGYTF; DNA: TGTGCCAGCAGCTTATTGATGTCGGGGGGGGCGAAGGGCTACACCTTC
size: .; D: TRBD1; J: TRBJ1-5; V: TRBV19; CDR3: CASSIGPRTGPQPQHF; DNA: TGTGCCAGTAGTATAGGGCCCAGGACAGGCCCTCAGCCCCAGCATTTT
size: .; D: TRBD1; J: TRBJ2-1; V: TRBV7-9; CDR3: CASSLRQGARDEQFF; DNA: TGTGCCAGCAGCTTAAGGCAGGGGGCTAGGGATGAGCAGTTCTTC
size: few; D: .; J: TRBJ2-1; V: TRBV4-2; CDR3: CASSQDTSRDEQFF; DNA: TGTGCCAGCAGCCAAGATACGTCGCGAGATGAGCAGTTCTTC
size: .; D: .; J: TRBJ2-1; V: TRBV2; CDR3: CASSARIDSYNEQFF; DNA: TGTGCCAGCAGTGCCCGTATAGACAGTTACAATGAGCAGTTCTTC
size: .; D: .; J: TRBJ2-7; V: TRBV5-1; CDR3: CASSSTGSGSYEQYF; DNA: TGCGCCAGCAGCTCGACGGGCAGCGGGTCCTACGAGCAGTACTTC
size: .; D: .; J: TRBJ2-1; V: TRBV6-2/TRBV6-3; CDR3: CASSTGQGGFYNEQFF; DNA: TGTGCCAGCAGTACGGGCCAAGGTGGTTTCTACAATGAGCAGTTCTTC
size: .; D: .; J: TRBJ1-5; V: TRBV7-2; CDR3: CASSPSPLGPFQHF; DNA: TGTGCCAGCAGCCCCTCCCCCCTGGGGCCTTTCCAGCATTTT
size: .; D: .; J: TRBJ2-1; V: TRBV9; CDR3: CASSPAPSSYNEQFF; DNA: TGTGCCAGCAGTCCAGCCCCGAGCTCCTACAATGAGCAGTTCTTC
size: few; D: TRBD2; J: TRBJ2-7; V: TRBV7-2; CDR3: CASSSNSGGTYEQYF; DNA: TGTGCCAGCAGCTCCAATAGCGGGGGAACCTACGAGCAGTACTTC
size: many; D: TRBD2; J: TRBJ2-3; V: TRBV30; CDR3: CAFGTTGTDTQYF; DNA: TGTGCCTTCGGGACTACCGGGACAGATACGCAGTATTTT
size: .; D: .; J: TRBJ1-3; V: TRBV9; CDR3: CASSEGGVGNTIYF; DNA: TGTGCCAGCAGCGAGGGGGGCGTCGGAAACACCATATATTTT
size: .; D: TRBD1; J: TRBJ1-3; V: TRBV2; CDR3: CASSDGTGVTIYF; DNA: TGTGCCAGCAGTGACGGGACAGGGGTCACCATATATTTT
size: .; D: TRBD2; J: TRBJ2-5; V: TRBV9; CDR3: CASSVGTSGDYRETQYF; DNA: TGTGCCAGCAGCGTGGGGACTAGCGGGGACTACCGCGAGACCCAGTACTTC
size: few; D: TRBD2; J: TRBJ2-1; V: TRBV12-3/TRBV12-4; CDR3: CASRALGLAGGNEQFF; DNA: TGTGCCAGCAGAGCACTGGGACTAGCGGGGGGAAATGAGCAGTTCTTC
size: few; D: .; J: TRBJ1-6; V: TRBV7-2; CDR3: CASSLGGRTLHF; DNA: TGTGCCAGCAGCTTAGGGGGGCGGACCCTCCACTTT
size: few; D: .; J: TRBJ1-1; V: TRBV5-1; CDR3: CASSLGTVPSTEAFF; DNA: TGCGCCAGCAGCTTGGGGACAGTCCCAAGCACTGAAGCTTTCTTT
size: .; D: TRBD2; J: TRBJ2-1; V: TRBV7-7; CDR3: CASRAIGGGYNEQFF; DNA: TGTGCTAGCAGGGCCATTGGCGGGGGCTACAATGAGCAGTTCTTC
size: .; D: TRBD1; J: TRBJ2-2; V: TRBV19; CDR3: CASWTGVAGELFF; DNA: TGTGCCAGTTGGACAGGGGTGGCCGGGGAGCTGTTTTTT
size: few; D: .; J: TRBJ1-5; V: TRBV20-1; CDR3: CSATPGRNNQPQHF; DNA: TGCAGTGCTACACCGGGACGGAACAATCAGCCCCAGCATTTT
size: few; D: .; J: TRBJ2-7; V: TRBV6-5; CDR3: CASSSRAPRPYEQYF; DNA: TGTGCCAGCAGTTCCCGGGCCCCGAGGCCCTACGAGCAGTACTTC
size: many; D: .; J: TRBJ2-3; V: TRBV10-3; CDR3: CAISGWEHTDTQYF; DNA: TGTGCCATCAGTGGGTGGGAGCACACAGATACGCAGTATTTT
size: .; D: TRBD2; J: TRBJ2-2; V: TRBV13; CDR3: CASSLGLGGGKGTGELFF; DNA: TGTGCCAGCAGCTTAGGCCTCGGCGGGGGTAAAGGCACCGGGGAGCTGTTTTTT